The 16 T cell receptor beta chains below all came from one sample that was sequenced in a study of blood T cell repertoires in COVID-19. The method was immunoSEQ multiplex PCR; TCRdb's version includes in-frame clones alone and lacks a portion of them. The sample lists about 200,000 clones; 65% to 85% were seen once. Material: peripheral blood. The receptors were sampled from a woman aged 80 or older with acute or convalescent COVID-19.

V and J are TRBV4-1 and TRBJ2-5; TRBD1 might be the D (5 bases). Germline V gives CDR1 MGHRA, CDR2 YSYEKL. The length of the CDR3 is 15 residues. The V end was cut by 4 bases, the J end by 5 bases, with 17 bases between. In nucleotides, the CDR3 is TGCGCCAGCAGCCGCGTACGACAGTCTGGGGAGACCCAGTACTTC. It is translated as CASSRVRQSGETQYF.

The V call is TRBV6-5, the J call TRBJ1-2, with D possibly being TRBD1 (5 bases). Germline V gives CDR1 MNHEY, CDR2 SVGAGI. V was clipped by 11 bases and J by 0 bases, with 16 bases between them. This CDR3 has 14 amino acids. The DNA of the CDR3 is TGTGCCTGCACCCGGCAGGGCCCTAACTATGGCTACACCTTC. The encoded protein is CACTRQGPNYGYTF.

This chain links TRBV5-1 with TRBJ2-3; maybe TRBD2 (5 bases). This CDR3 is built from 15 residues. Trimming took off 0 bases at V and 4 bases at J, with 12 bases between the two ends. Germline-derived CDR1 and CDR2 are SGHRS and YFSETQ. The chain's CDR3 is CASSLGGRYSDTQYF. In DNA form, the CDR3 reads TGCGCCAGCAGCTTGGGAGGGCGGTATTCAGATACGCAGTATTTT.

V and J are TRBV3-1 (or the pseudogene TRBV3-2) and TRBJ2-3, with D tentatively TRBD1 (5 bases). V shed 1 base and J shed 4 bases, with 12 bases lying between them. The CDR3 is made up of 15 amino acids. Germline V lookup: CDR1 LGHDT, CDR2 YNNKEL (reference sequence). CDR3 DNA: TGTGCCAGCAGCCAAGGTGGGCAGGGCCCAGATACGCAGTATTTT. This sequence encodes CASSQGGQGPDTQYF.

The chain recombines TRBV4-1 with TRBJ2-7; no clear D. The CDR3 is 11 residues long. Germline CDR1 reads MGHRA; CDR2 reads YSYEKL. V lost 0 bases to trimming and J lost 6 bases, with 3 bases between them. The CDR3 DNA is TGCGCCAGCAGCCAAGACTCCGAGCAGTACTTC. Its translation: CASSQDSEQYF.

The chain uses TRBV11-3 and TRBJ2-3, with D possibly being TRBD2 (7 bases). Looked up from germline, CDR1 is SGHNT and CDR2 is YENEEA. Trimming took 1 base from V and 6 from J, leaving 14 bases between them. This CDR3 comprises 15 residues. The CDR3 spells CASSLVGGGPDTQYF. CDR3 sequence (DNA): TGTGCCAGCAGCTTAGTTGGGGGGGGCCCCGATACGCAGTATTTT.

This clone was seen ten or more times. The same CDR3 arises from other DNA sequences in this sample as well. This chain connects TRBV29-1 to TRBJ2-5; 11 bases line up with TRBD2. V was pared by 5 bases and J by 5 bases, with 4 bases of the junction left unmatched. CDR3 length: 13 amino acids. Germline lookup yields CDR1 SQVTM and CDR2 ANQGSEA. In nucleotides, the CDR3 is TGCAGCGTTCAGACTAGCGGGGAGGAGACCCAGTACTTC. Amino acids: CSVQTSGEETQYF.

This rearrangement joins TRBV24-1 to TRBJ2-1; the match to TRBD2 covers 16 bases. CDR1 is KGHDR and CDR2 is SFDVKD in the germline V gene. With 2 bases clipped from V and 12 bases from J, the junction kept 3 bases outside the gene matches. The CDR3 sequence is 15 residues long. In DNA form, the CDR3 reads TGTGCCACCAGTGATTCCGGGACTAGCGGGAGGGGGCAGTTCTTC. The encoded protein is CATSDSGTSGRGQFF.

Here the CDR3 DNA reads TGTGCCAGCAGTGGGCAGGTACAAAATGAAAAACTGTTTTTT. Translation gives CASSGQVQNEKLFF. The chain has TRBV2 and TRBJ1-4; D uncertain. Trimming removed 4 bases from V and 5 bases from J, with 11 bases in between. CDR3 size: 14 residues. CDR1 is SNHLY, CDR2 FYNNEI, per germline. Using reference TRBV2 and TRBJ1-4 for the parts outside the CDR3, the full variable domain is EPEVTQTPSHQVTQMGQEVILRCVPISNHLYFYWYRQILGQKVEFLVSFYNNEISEKSEIFDDQFSVERPDGSNFTLKIRSTKLEDSAMYFCASSGQVQNEKLFFGSGTQLSVL.

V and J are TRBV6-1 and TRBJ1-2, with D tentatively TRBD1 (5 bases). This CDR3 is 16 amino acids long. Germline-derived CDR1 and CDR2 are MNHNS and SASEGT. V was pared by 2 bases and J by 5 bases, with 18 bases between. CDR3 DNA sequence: TGTGCCAGCAGTGAATCGAAGGGGCTTTCCCCATATGGCTACACCTTC. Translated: CASSESKGLSPYGYTF.

The CDR3 DNA reads TGTGCCAGCAGCCGCCAGGCGGGACAGGGCCACGAGCAGTACTTC. This encodes CASSRQAGQGHEQYF. The V call is TRBV3-1 (or the pseudogene TRBV3-2), the J call TRBJ2-7; 9 bases match TRBD1. V was clipped by 4 bases and J by 5 bases; unmatched bases: 9. Per the germline V gene, CDR1 is LGHDT and CDR2 is YNNKEL (reference sequence). The CDR3 loop spans 15 amino acids.

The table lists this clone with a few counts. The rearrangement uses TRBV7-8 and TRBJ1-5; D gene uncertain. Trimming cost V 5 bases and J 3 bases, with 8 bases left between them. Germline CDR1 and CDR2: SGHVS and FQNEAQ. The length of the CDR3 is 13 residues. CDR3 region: CASSLVDNQPQHF. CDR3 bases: TGTGCCAGCAGCCTAGTAGACAATCAGCCCCAGCATTTT.

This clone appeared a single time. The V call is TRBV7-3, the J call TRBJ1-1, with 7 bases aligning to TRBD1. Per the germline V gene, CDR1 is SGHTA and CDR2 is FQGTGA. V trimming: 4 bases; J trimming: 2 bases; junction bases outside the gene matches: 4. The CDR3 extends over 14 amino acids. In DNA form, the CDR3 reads TGTGCCAGCAGCTGGCAGGGGGGTAACACTGAAGCTTTCTTT. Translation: CASSWQGGNTEAFF. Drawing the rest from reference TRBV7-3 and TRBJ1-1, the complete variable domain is GAGVSQTPSNKVTEKGKYVELRCDPISGHTALYWYRQSLGQGPEFLIYFQGTGAADDSGLPNDRFFAVRPEGSVSTLKIQRTERGDSAVYLCASSWQGGNTEAFFGQGTRLTVV.

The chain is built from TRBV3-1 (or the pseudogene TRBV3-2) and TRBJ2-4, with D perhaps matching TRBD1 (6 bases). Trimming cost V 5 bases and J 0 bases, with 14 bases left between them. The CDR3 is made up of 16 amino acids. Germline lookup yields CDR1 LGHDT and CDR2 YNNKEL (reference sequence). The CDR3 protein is CASSETGTQAKNIQYF. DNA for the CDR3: TGTGCCAGCAGCGAAACCGGGACACAAGCCAAAAACATTCAGTACTTC.

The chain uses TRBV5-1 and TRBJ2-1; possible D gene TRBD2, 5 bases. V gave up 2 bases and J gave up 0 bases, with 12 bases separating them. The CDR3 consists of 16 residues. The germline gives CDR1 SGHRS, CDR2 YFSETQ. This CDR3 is CASSLSRRSSYNEQFF. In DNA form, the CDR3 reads TGCGCCAGCAGCTTATCCCGGAGGAGCTCCTACAATGAGCAGTTCTTC.

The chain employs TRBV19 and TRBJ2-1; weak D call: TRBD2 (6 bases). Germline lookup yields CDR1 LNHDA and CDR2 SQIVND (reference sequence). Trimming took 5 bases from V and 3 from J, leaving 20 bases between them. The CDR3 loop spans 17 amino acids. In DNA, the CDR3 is TGTGCCAGTAGTCAACCCAAGACTAGTCCTAGCTACAATGAGCAGTTCTTC. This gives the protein CASSQPKTSPSYNEQFF. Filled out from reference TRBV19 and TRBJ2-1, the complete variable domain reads DGGITQSPKYLFRKEGQNVTLSCEQNLNHDAMYWYRQDPGQGLRLIYYSQIVNDFQKGDIAEGYSVSREKKESFPLTVTSAQKNPTAFYLCASSQPKTSPSYNEQFFGPGTRLTVL.